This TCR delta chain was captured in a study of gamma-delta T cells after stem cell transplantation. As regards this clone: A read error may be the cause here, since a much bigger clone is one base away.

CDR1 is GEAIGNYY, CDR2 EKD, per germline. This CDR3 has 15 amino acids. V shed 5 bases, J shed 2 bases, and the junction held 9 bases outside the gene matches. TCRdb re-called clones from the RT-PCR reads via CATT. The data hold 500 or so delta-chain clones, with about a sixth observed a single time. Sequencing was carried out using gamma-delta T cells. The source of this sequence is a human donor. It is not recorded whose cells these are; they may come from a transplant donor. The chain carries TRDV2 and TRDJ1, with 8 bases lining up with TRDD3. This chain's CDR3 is CACGTLGAPTDKLIF. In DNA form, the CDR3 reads TGTGCCTGTGGCACACTGGGGGCCCCTACCGATAAACTCATCTTT.